Presented here are 26 T cell receptor beta chains from one specimen sequenced in a study of shared clonotypes between healthy human individuals. Clones were read by immunoSEQ multiplex PCR, and TCRdb kept only the in-frame ones, dropping some. Of some 790,000 clones listed, over 55% are singletons. Sequencing was carried out using memory CD4+ T cells sorted from blood. The subset here: CD45RA-negative fraction. These receptors came from a woman aged 25 to 39 in good health.

The chain is built from TRBV2 and TRBJ2-5, with D unclear. The CDR3 spans 10 residues. Trimming cost V 2 bases and J 14 bases, with 9 bases left between them. Germline V gives CDR1 SNHLY, CDR2 FYNNEI. DNA of the CDR3: TGTGCCAGCAGTGAAAGGGTGCAATACTTC. Protein product: CASSERVQYF. The full variable domain, with the rest looked up from reference TRBV2 and TRBJ2-5, is EPEVTQTPSHQVTQMGQEVILRCVPISNHLYFYWYRQILGQKVEFLVSFYNNEISEKSEIFDDQFSVERPDGSNFTLKIRSTKLEDSAMYFCASSERVQYFGPGTRLLVL.

This clone was seen at least ten times. The rearrangement links TRBV30 to TRBJ1-2; perhaps TRBD1 as D (6 bases). In germline, CDR1 is GTSNPN, CDR2 SVGIG (reference sequence). The CDR3 extends over 16 amino acids. V gave up 3 bases and J gave up 0 bases, with 17 bases separating them. CDR3 loop: CAWSPAGALPNYGYTF. The DNA for the CDR3 is TGTGCCTGGAGCCCTGCAGGGGCACTCCCTAACTATGGCTACACCTTC.

The chain recombines TRBV28 with TRBJ2-7, with TRBD1 identical over 9 bases. The CDR3 totals 15 residues. Germline V CDR1 and CDR2: MDHEN, SYDVKM. The ends lost 6 bases at V and 4 bases at J; junction bases unmatched: 10. The DNA of the CDR3 is TGTGCCAGCAGCCGGGCCGGGACAGGGATTTACGAGCAGTACTTC. This encodes CASSRAGTGIYEQYF.

The CDR3 DNA follows: TGTGCCAGCAGGCCCGGCTTGGGACAGATAACGACTGAAGCTTTCTTT. This encodes CASRPGLGQITTEAFF. The chain couples TRBV2 to TRBJ1-1; 7 bases match TRBD1. Germline CDR1 reads SNHLY; CDR2 reads FYNNEI. Unmatched junction bases numbered 15, after V lost 6 bases and J lost 5 bases. This CDR3 contains 16 residues.

This clone was seen only a few times. The J gene is TRBJ1-2, the V gene TRBV6-1; tentatively, D is TRBD1 (6 bases). The CDR3 totals 13 residues. CDR1 and CDR2 from the germline V gene are MNHNS and SASEGT. Trimming removed 2 bases from V and 8 bases from J, with 12 bases in between. The CDR3 coding sequence is TGTGCCAGCAGTGAATACAGGGCAGGCGGCTACACCTTC. It yields the protein CASSEYRAGGYTF.

The chain combines TRBV2 with TRBJ2-7; 7 positions match TRBD1. CDR3 length equals 15 residues. CDR1 and CDR2 (germline): SNHLY, FYNNEI. Trimming removed 2 bases from V and 0 bases from J; junction bases left unmatched: 4. DNA for the CDR3: TGTGCCAGCAGTGAAAGGGGACAGAGCTCCTACGAGCAGTACTTC. Amino acids: CASSERGQSSYEQYF.

This clone has a handful of counts. Other DNA sequences in the same sample also yield this CDR3. The rearrangement links TRBV28 to TRBJ2-7; 9 bases match TRBD1. The CDR3 length is 14 residues. Germline CDR1 reads MDHEN; CDR2 reads SYDVKM. With 6 bases clipped from V and 3 bases from J, the junction kept 6 bases outside the gene matches. CDR3 in amino acids: CASSSPGQGYEQYF. DNA for the CDR3: TGTGCCAGCAGCTCACCGGGACAGGGCTACGAGCAGTACTTC.

The chain links TRBV19 to TRBJ2-3; D gene ambiguous. The CDR3 length is 14 residues. Germline V gene sequence: CDR1 LNHDA, CDR2 SQIVND (reference sequence). V shed 3 bases and J shed 0 bases, with 7 bases lying between them. In nucleotides, the CDR3 is TGTGCCAGTAGTATCGCCTCTAGCACAGATACGCAGTATTTT. This translates into CASSIASSTDTQYF.

The V gene is TRBV11-2, the J gene TRBJ2-3; D is undetermined. V was cut by 5 bases and J by 3 bases, with 12 bases left in between. The CDR3 loop spans 14 amino acids. Germline V gene sequence: CDR1 SGHAT, CDR2 FQNNGV. DNA of the CDR3: TGTGCCAGCAGCCCTCATACGGGTACAGATACGCAGTATTTT. Amino acid sequence: CASSPHTGTDTQYF.

The rearrangement links TRBV6-6 to TRBJ2-2; D gene uncertain. From germline, CDR1 is MNHNY and CDR2 SVGAGI (reference sequence). The V gene lost 2 bases and the J gene lost 7 bases, with 8 bases spanning the gap. The CDR3 is 13 residues long. This chain's CDR3 is CASSYRVNGELFF. CDR3 sequence (DNA): TGTGCCAGCAGTTACAGGGTTAACGGGGAGCTGTTTTTT.

This chain joins TRBV14 and TRBJ2-1, with TRBD2 identical over 7 bases. Germline lookup yields CDR1 SGHDN and CDR2 FVKESK. CDR3 length: 14 amino acids. With 4 bases clipped from V and 7 bases from J, the junction kept 7 bases outside the gene matches. The CDR3 sequence: CASSPPGGGNEQFF. CDR3 in DNA: TGTGCCAGCAGCCCCCCGGGGGGAGGGAATGAGCAGTTCTTC.

This chain uses TRBV2 with TRBJ2-7; D perhaps matches TRBD1 (5 bases). V was shortened by 8 bases and J by 3 bases, with 8 bases between the two germline ends. The CDR3 length is 11 residues. CDR1 is SNHLY, CDR2 FYNNEI, per germline. The CDR3 loop reads CASEQGYEQYF. Here the CDR3 DNA reads TGTGCCAGCGAGCAGGGCTACGAGCAGTACTTC.

The V call is TRBV5-1, the J call TRBJ2-3; 8 bases fit TRBD1. This CDR3 has 15 amino acids. Germline trimming cut 0 bases from V and 4 bases from J; bases unmatched to any gene: 4. Germline V CDR1 and CDR2: SGHRS, YFSETQ. CDR3 protein: CASSLGQGASDTQYF. CDR3 nucleotides: TGCGCCAGCAGCTTGGGTCAGGGGGCTTCAGATACGCAGTATTTT.

The V gene is TRBV23-1, the J gene TRBJ2-3; no definite D call. TRBV23-1 is treated as an ORF (open reading frame) with a function not yet certain. There are 15 residues in the CDR3. Trimming took 6 bases from V and 0 from J, leaving 13 bases between them. As DNA, the CDR3 is TGCGCCAGCAGACGTTCACAGAATAGCACAGATACGCAGTATTTT. Translating gives CASRRSQNSTDTQYF.

CDR3 DNA: TGTGCCAGCAGCTCGGACACAGATACGCAGTATTTT. The encoded protein is CASSSDTDTQYF. The chain joins TRBV4-2 to TRBJ2-3; D uncertain. V was cut by 5 bases and J by 2 bases, with 5 bases left in between. In germline, CDR1 is LGHNA, CDR2 YNFKEQ. The CDR3 loop spans 12 amino acids.

The chain joins TRBV11-2 to TRBJ2-7; possible D gene TRBD2, 6 bases. Trimming shortened V by 7 bases and J by 3 bases, and 13 bases separated the two germline ends. The CDR3 extends over 13 amino acids. Germline V lookup: CDR1 SGHAT, CDR2 FQNNGV. The CDR3 nucleotides read TGTGCCAGCACCGGGAGTTCAAACTACGAGCAGTACTTC. This gives the protein CASTGSSNYEQYF.

This chain uses TRBV9 with TRBJ1-4, with a tentative D call TRBD1 (6 bases). The CDR3 sequence is 15 residues long. CDR1 is SGDLS, CDR2 YYNGEE, per germline. V was shortened by 0 bases and J by 7 bases, with 13 bases between the two germline ends. The chain's CDR3 is CASSVEQGLSEKLFF. In DNA, the CDR3 is TGTGCCAGCAGCGTAGAACAGGGTTTGAGTGAAAAACTGTTTTTT.

A single count supports this clone. This chain uses TRBV5-1 with TRBJ2-7, with D perhaps being TRBD1 or TRBD2 (6 bases each). Germline V lookup: CDR1 SGHRS, CDR2 YFSETQ. V dropped 5 bases and J dropped 2 bases, with 14 bases sitting between them. This CDR3 comprises 14 residues. CDR3 DNA: TGCGCCAGCAGTAGGGGGGACGATACCTACGAGCAGTACTTC. Translation gives CASSRGDDTYEQYF.

The chain is built from TRBV6-5 and TRBJ1-1, with D unresolved. Trimming cost V 6 bases and J 2 bases, with 4 bases left between them. The CDR3 length is 11 residues. Germline V gene sequence: CDR1 MNHEY, CDR2 SVGAGI. CDR3 residues: CASSGNTEAFF. DNA for the CDR3: TGTGCCAGCAGCGGCAACACTGAAGCTTTCTTT.

A note on this clone: Distinct nucleotide sequences in the sample also encode this CDR3. The rearrangement links TRBV18 to TRBJ2-7; D might be TRBD1 (6 bases). V dropped 3 bases and J dropped 1 base, with 10 bases sitting between them. CDR1 and CDR2 (germline): KGHSH, LQKENI. This CDR3 has 14 amino acids. The CDR3 spells CASSPGQGSYEQYF. The DNA of the CDR3 is TGTGCCAGCTCACCGGGGCAGGGGTCCTACGAGCAGTACTTC.

This clone was recorded at least ten times. The V gene is TRBV6-4, the J gene TRBJ2-1, with D maybe TRBD2 (5 bases). CDR3 length: 14 residues. V shed 7 bases and J shed 4 bases, with 14 bases lying between them. Germline V gene sequence: CDR1 MRHNA, CDR2 SNTAGT. In DNA form, the CDR3 reads TGTGCCAGCAAGGAGGAAGGAGATTACAATGAGCAGTTCTTC. Its protein product is CASKEEGDYNEQFF.

This clone was observed a single time. The chain couples TRBV15 to TRBJ2-4; the D gene is possibly TRBD1 (6 bases). The length of the CDR3 is 15 residues. V was clipped by 7 bases and J by 0 bases, with 13 bases between them. Germline V lookup: CDR1 LNHNV, CDR2 YYDKDF (reference sequence). CDR3 bases: TGTGCCACCATGGAACAGGGTCTAGCCAAAAACATTCAGTACTTC. It yields the protein CATMEQGLAKNIQYF.

For this clone: This CDR3 is also generated by other DNA sequences in the sample. The chain combines TRBV5-1 with TRBJ2-1; D may be TRBD2 (5 bases). The CDR3 has 14 residues. Germline V lookup: CDR1 SGHRS, CDR2 YFSETQ. Trimming removed 1 base from V and 3 bases from J, with 8 bases in between. The CDR3 DNA reads TGCGCCAGCAGCTTGAGCGGAGGCTACAATGAGCAGTTCTTC. Amino acids: CASSLSGGYNEQFF.

The V and J genes are TRBV6-1 and TRBJ2-7, with TRBD1 identical over 7 bases. The ends lost 6 bases at V and 2 bases at J; junction bases unmatched: 7. This CDR3 spans 14 amino acids. The germline V gene has CDR1 MNHNS and CDR2 SASEGT. DNA of the CDR3: TGTGCCAGCAGCTCCGGGACAGCTACCTACGAGCAGTACTTC. Translating it yields CASSSGTATYEQYF.

The V call is TRBV27, the J call TRBJ1-5; weak D call: TRBD1 (6 bases). V was clipped by 3 bases and J by 4 bases, with 13 bases between them. From germline, CDR1 is MNHEY and CDR2 SMNVEV (reference sequence). This CDR3 comprises 15 residues. The CDR3 DNA sequence: TGTGCCAGCAGTTTCGCCGGACAGAGGAATCAGCCCCAGCATTTT. Its protein is CASSFAGQRNQPQHF.

V and J are TRBV5-1 and TRBJ2-5; tentative D call: TRBD1 (6 bases). Germline CDR1 SGHRS, CDR2 YFSETQ. The length of the CDR3 is 14 residues. Trimming took 3 bases from V and 5 from J, leaving 14 bases between them. The CDR3 reads CASSSHTGRETQYF. CDR3 coding DNA: TGCGCCAGCAGCTCCCACACAGGGCGGGAGACCCAGTACTTC.